A selection of T cell receptor beta chains follows, all from one sample in a study of blood T cell repertoires in COVID-19. Only in-frame clones appear in the TCRdb table, and some are missing; sequencing was by immunoSEQ multiplex PCR. The sample contains 110,000 to 150,000 clones, around nine tenths of which appear only once. The sequenced sample consisted of peripheral blood. The source is a man aged 50-60 years with active or convalescent COVID-19. Each CDR3 is given with its conserved first and last residue. Each record gives: clone size, CDR3 length, D gene, J gene, V gene, CDR3 DNA, CDR3 protein. D genes are given only for firm matches. The size of a clone is reported for some rows only, either as once, few or many, or as a class for expanded clones.

clone_size: NA
cdr3_length: 15
d_call: TRBD1
j_call: TRBJ1-1
v_call: TRBV14
cdr3_nt: TGTGCCAGCAGCCAACCCCGGGACAGGGACACTGAAGCTTTCTTT
cdr3_aa: CASSQPRDRDTEAFF

clone_size: NA
cdr3_length: 15
d_call: TRBD1
j_call: TRBJ2-7
v_call: TRBV28
cdr3_nt: TGTGCCAGCACTCTAAGGGGGACAGGGGGCCACGAGCAGTACTTC
cdr3_aa: CASTLRGTGGHEQYF

clone_size: NA
cdr3_length: 16
d_call: TRBD2
j_call: TRBJ2-7
v_call: TRBV6-2/TRBV6-3
cdr3_nt: TGTGCCAGCAGTCCAACTAGCGGGAGTAAAATCTACGAGCAGTACTTC
cdr3_aa: CASSPTSGSKIYEQYF

clone_size: few
cdr3_length: 16
d_call: TRBD1
j_call: TRBJ1-2
v_call: TRBV7-8
cdr3_nt: TGTGCCAGCAGCCCAGCATGGGACAGGGGTAACTATGGCTACACCTTC
cdr3_aa: CASSPAWDRGNYGYTF

clone_size: NA
cdr3_length: 13
d_call: NA
j_call: TRBJ1-2
v_call: TRBV6-5
cdr3_nt: TGTGCCAGCAGCTTAATACGGGACTATGGCTACACCTTC
cdr3_aa: CASSLIRDYGYTF

clone_size: once
cdr3_length: 11
d_call: NA
j_call: TRBJ2-7
v_call: TRBV20-1
cdr3_nt: TGCAGTGCTAGAGGGCCGCACGAGCAGTACTTC
cdr3_aa: CSARGPHEQYF

clone_size: once
cdr3_length: 15
d_call: TRBD1
j_call: TRBJ1-1
v_call: TRBV6-5
cdr3_nt: TGTGCCAGCATGGTGACAGGGGTCATGAACACTGAAGCTTTCTTT
cdr3_aa: CASMVTGVMNTEAFF

clone_size: NA
cdr3_length: 15
d_call: NA
j_call: TRBJ1-6
v_call: TRBV19
cdr3_nt: TGTGCCTCTCGGACAGAAAGCTCCTATAATTCACCCCTCCACTTT
cdr3_aa: CASRTESSYNSPLHF

clone_size: NA
cdr3_length: 15
d_call: TRBD1
j_call: TRBJ1-1
v_call: TRBV7-8
cdr3_nt: TGTGCCAGCAGCTTAGCCGACAGGGGGTCTACTGAAGCTTTCTTT
cdr3_aa: CASSLADRGSTEAFF

clone_size: NA
cdr3_length: 19
d_call: NA
j_call: TRBJ2-7
v_call: TRBV28
cdr3_nt: TGTGCCAGCAGTCTTTTTCTGGGTTTGCGCGAGGAGGCGTGGTTGGAGCAGTACTTC
cdr3_aa: CASSLFLGLREEAWLEQYF

clone_size: NA
cdr3_length: 13
d_call: NA
j_call: TRBJ2-5
v_call: TRBV28
cdr3_nt: TGTGCCAGCCGTCGACAGCCCCAAGAGACCCAGTACTTC
cdr3_aa: CASRRQPQETQYF

clone_size: NA
cdr3_length: 15
d_call: NA
j_call: TRBJ2-7
v_call: TRBV24-1
cdr3_nt: TGTGCCACCAGTGATCCCCGGAGCACCGGAGGTGAGCAGTACTTC
cdr3_aa: CATSDPRSTGGEQYF

clone_size: NA
cdr3_length: 16
d_call: NA
j_call: TRBJ2-6
v_call: TRBV24-1
cdr3_nt: TGTGCCACCAGTGAATATGACAACTCTGGGGCCAACGTCCTGACTTTC
cdr3_aa: CATSEYDNSGANVLTF

clone_size: NA
cdr3_length: 19
d_call: NA
j_call: TRBJ1-3
v_call: TRBV4-1
cdr3_nt: TGCGCCAGCAGCCAAGGAACCCTACGGCAGGGGTTTTCTGGAAACACCATATATTTT
cdr3_aa: CASSQGTLRQGFSGNTIYF

clone_size: NA
cdr3_length: 15
d_call: NA
j_call: TRBJ1-5
v_call: TRBV5-1
cdr3_nt: TGCGCCAGCAGCTTGGCCCCAGGTTCAAATCAGCCCCAGCATTTT
cdr3_aa: CASSLAPGSNQPQHF

clone_size: NA
cdr3_length: 15
d_call: TRBD1
j_call: TRBJ1-6
v_call: TRBV9
cdr3_nt: TGTGCCAGCAGCGTAGAGGACAGGGAAAATTCACCCCTCCACTTT
cdr3_aa: CASSVEDRENSPLHF